Shown below are 7 T cell receptor beta chains from a single sample sequenced in a study of T cell responses to AZD1222 COVID-19 vaccine. Generated by immunoSEQ multiplex PCR, the TCRdb table keeps only in-frame clones and is missing some. Among over 100,000 clones listed, roughly 90% were seen once. The sequences come from peripheral blood, collected on day 0 of AZD1222 vaccination. These receptor sequences come from an adult in good health.

The chain's CDR3 is CASSPNDEQYF. The CDR3 DNA reads TGTGCCAGCTCACCAAACGACGAGCAGTACTTC. This chain links TRBV18 with TRBJ2-7; D call uncertain. The CDR3 sequence is 11 residues long. V was shortened by 2 bases and J by 5 bases, with 4 bases between the two germline ends. CDR1 and CDR2 (germline): KGHSH, LQKENI.

This chain joins TRBV4-3 and TRBJ1-1; the D gene is possibly TRBD1 (6 bases). Germline CDR1 and CDR2: LGHNA and YSLEER. This CDR3 comprises 13 residues. V was clipped by 2 bases and J by 6 bases, with 10 bases between them. CDR3 DNA: TGCGCCAGCAGCCAAATGGCAGGGGCTGAAGCTTTCTTT. Translating it yields CASSQMAGAEAFF.

The rearrangement links TRBV5-1 to TRBJ1-3; D gene ambiguous. The CDR3 has 15 amino acids. Germline values: CDR1 SGHRS, CDR2 YFSETQ. Trimming removed 0 bases from V and 1 base from J, with 8 bases in between. CDR3 sequence (DNA): TGCGCCAGCAGCTTGGGTCAGAGGTCTGGAAACACCATATATTTT. This translates into CASSLGQRSGNTIYF. Supplemented by reference TRBV5-1 and TRBJ1-3, the full variable domain reads KAGVTQTPRYLIKTRGQQVTLSCSPISGHRSVSWYQQTPGQGLQFLFEYFSETQRNKGNFPGRFSGRQFSNSRSEMNVSTLELGDSALYLCASSLGQRSGNTIYFGEGSWLTVV.

CDR3 residues: CASSYVGTDTEAFF. As DNA, the CDR3 is TGTGCCAGCAGTTACGTTGGGACAGACACTGAAGCTTTCTTT. The V gene is TRBV6-5, the J gene TRBJ1-1; 7 bases map to TRBD1. The V segment lost 2 bases and the J segment 3 bases; nucleotides outside the gene matches: 3. Germline CDR1 is MNHEY and CDR2 is SVGAGI. The CDR3 is 14 residues long.

The chain combines TRBV6-5 with TRBJ2-3; 8 positions match TRBD1. The V segment lost 6 bases and the J segment 1 base; nucleotides outside the gene matches: 0. The length of the CDR3 is 13 residues. Germline loops: CDR1 MNHEY, CDR2 SVGAGI. Here the CDR3 DNA reads TGTGCCAGCAGGGGACAGGGCACAGATACGCAGTATTTT. Translation gives CASRGQGTDTQYF.

The chain uses TRBV4-2 and TRBJ1-2; D uncertain. Trimming left V 2 bases short and J 4 bases short, with 23 bases between. The CDR3 is made up of 18 amino acids. In germline, CDR1 is LGHNA, CDR2 YNFKEQ. The CDR3 DNA reads TGTGCCAGCAGCCAACCGCTCTGGCGTCGGACGACGAGCTATGGCTACACCTTC. It translates to CASSQPLWRRTTSYGYTF.

The chain carries TRBV18 and TRBJ1-4; 10 bases line up with TRBD1. CDR1 is KGHSH, CDR2 LQKENI, per germline. Trimming at V came to 0 bases and at J to 7 bases, leaving 2 bases not matched to a gene. The CDR3 contains 15 residues. CDR3 DNA: TGTGCCAGCTCACCACCGGGACAGGGGCTTGAAAAACTGTTTTTT. Translated: CASSPPGQGLEKLFF.